Listed below are T cell receptor beta chains from one sample, sequenced in a study of blood T cells in healthy people across ages. TCRdb independently ran MiXCR on the 5' RACE reads; one entry per CDR3 protein. Of 1.4 million or so distinct CDR3 sequences listed, 35% to 45% were seen once; the top ten hold under 5%. The sequenced sample was blood. These receptors were obtained from a young woman in good health. The CDR3 runs from the conserved cysteine through the conserved F or W. D genes are given only for firm matches. Size values are once, few and many counts, or a class for expanded clones, and some rows have none.

cdr3_aa: CAISEGVITEAFF
cdr3_nt: TGTGCCATCAGTGAGGGGGTAATCACTGAAGCTTTCTTT
v_call: TRBV10-3
clone_size: few
cdr3_length: 13
d_call: NA
j_call: TRBJ1-1

cdr3_aa: CAISGGQVNTEAFF
cdr3_nt: TGTGCCATCAGTGGGGGACAGGTGAACACTGAAGCTTTCTTT
v_call: TRBV10-3
clone_size: NA
cdr3_length: 14
d_call: TRBD1
j_call: TRBJ1-1

cdr3_aa: CTSSQVSYSMGPPGAFF
cdr3_nt: TGTACCAGCAGCCAAGTGTCCTACTCTATGGGACCCCCGGGGGCTTTCTTT
v_call: TRBV3-1
clone_size: NA
cdr3_length: 17
d_call: NA
j_call: TRBJ1-1

cdr3_aa: CASTTGTGYGYTF
cdr3_nt: TGCGCCAGCACAACCGGGACAGGGTATGGCTACACCTTC
v_call: TRBV5-1
clone_size: NA
cdr3_length: 13
d_call: TRBD1
j_call: TRBJ1-2

cdr3_aa: CASSRTSYETQYF
cdr3_nt: TGTGCCAGCAGCAGGACGAGCTATGAGACCCAGTACTTC
v_call: TRBV6-5
clone_size: many
cdr3_length: 13
d_call: NA
j_call: TRBJ2-5

cdr3_aa: CASSPATRDQPQHF
cdr3_nt: TGTGCCAGCTCACCTGCTACCAGGGATCAGCCCCAGCATTTT
v_call: TRBV18
clone_size: NA
cdr3_length: 14
d_call: NA
j_call: TRBJ1-5

cdr3_aa: CATSDVMTGELGQFF
cdr3_nt: TGTGCCACCAGTGATGTGATGACAGGGGAATTGGGGCAGTTCTTC
v_call: TRBV24-1
clone_size: NA
cdr3_length: 15
d_call: TRBD1
j_call: TRBJ2-1

cdr3_aa: CSASVFSRDEKLFF
cdr3_nt: TGCAGTGCTAGTGTGTTCTCGCGGGATGAAAAACTGTTTTTT
v_call: TRBV20-1
clone_size: NA
cdr3_length: 14
d_call: NA
j_call: TRBJ1-4

cdr3_aa: CASSLGELAGGNEQFF
cdr3_nt: TGTGCCAGCAGCTTAGGAGAACTAGCGGGAGGGAATGAGCAGTTCTTC
v_call: TRBV7-2
clone_size: NA
cdr3_length: 16
d_call: TRBD2
j_call: TRBJ2-1

cdr3_aa: CASSQTQVYPQYF
cdr3_nt: TGCGCCAGCAGCCAGACTCAAGTTTATCCCCAGTACTTC
v_call: TRBV4-1
clone_size: once
cdr3_length: 13
d_call: NA
j_call: TRBJ2-7

cdr3_aa: CSAGLAPDTQYF
cdr3_nt: TGCAGTGCTGGACTAGCTCCCGATACGCAGTATTTT
v_call: TRBV20-1
clone_size: many
cdr3_length: 12
d_call: TRBD2
j_call: TRBJ2-3

cdr3_aa: CASSQEGSGGVSTDTQYF
cdr3_nt: TGCGCCAGCAGCCAAGAAGGTAGCGGGGGCGTTAGCACAGATACGCAGTATTTT
v_call: TRBV4-1
clone_size: NA
cdr3_length: 18
d_call: TRBD2
j_call: TRBJ2-3

cdr3_aa: CASSLGKRGNSEAFF
cdr3_nt: TGCGCCAGCAGCTTGGGGAAAAGGGGTAACTCTGAAGCTTTCTTT
v_call: TRBV5-1
clone_size: NA
cdr3_length: 15
d_call: NA
j_call: TRBJ1-1

cdr3_aa: CASSQQGYNTEAFF
cdr3_nt: TGTGCCAGCAGCCAACAGGGCTATAACACTGAAGCTTTCTTT
v_call: TRBV6-2/TRBV6-3
clone_size: NA
cdr3_length: 14
d_call: NA
j_call: TRBJ1-1

cdr3_aa: CASSDSGDRIYYGYTF
cdr3_nt: TGTGCCAGCAGCGACTCCGGGGACAGGATTTACTATGGCTACACCTTC
v_call: TRBV9
clone_size: few
cdr3_length: 16
d_call: TRBD1
j_call: TRBJ1-2

cdr3_aa: CATRGLYGYTF
cdr3_nt: TGTGCCACCAGGGGTCTCTATGGCTACACCTTC
v_call: TRBV28
clone_size: NA
cdr3_length: 11
d_call: NA
j_call: TRBJ1-2

cdr3_aa: CASSVGQGIDTQYF
cdr3_nt: TGTGCCAGCAGCGTTGGTCAGGGTATAGATACGCAGTATTTT
v_call: TRBV7-9
clone_size: NA
cdr3_length: 14
d_call: NA
j_call: TRBJ2-3

cdr3_aa: CSGRMRTQYF
cdr3_nt: TGCAGCGGACGAATGAGGACCCAGTACTTC
v_call: TRBV20-1
clone_size: NA
cdr3_length: 10
d_call: NA
j_call: TRBJ2-5

cdr3_aa: CASSPRTEGNEQFF
cdr3_nt: TGTGCCAGCAGCCCGAGGACAGAGGGGAATGAGCAGTTCTTC
v_call: TRBV14
clone_size: few
cdr3_length: 14
d_call: NA
j_call: TRBJ2-1

cdr3_aa: CSVEDRSSYEQYF
cdr3_nt: TGCAGCGTTGAAGACAGGAGCTCCTACGAGCAGTACTTC
v_call: TRBV29-1
clone_size: few
cdr3_length: 13
d_call: NA
j_call: TRBJ2-7

cdr3_aa: CASRQRTGDPTDGYTF
cdr3_nt: TGCGCCAGCAGGCAACGAACAGGGGACCCTACCGACGGCTACACCTTC
v_call: TRBV5-1
clone_size: NA
cdr3_length: 16
d_call: TRBD1
j_call: TRBJ1-2

cdr3_aa: CASSPTTVNEQFF
cdr3_nt: TGTGCCAGCAGCCCAACGACTGTAAATGAGCAGTTCTTC
v_call: TRBV7-2
clone_size: NA
cdr3_length: 13
d_call: NA
j_call: TRBJ2-1

cdr3_aa: CVSSLVGYEQYF
cdr3_nt: TGTGTCAGCAGTTTAGTGGGGTATGAGCAGTACTTC
v_call: TRBV12-3/TRBV12-4
clone_size: once
cdr3_length: 12
d_call: NA
j_call: TRBJ2-7

cdr3_aa: CASSARQADGYTF
cdr3_nt: TGTGCCAGCAGCGCTCGACAGGCAGATGGCTACACCTTC
v_call: TRBV7-2
clone_size: few
cdr3_length: 13
d_call: NA
j_call: TRBJ1-2

cdr3_aa: CASGPRTGTNTEAFF
cdr3_nt: TGTGCTAGTGGCCCGCGGACAGGGACGAACACTGAAGCTTTCTTT
v_call: TRBV12-5
clone_size: NA
cdr3_length: 15
d_call: TRBD1
j_call: TRBJ1-1

cdr3_aa: CASSLGLGNYGYTF
cdr3_nt: TGTGCCAGCAGCTTAGGGTTGGGGAACTATGGCTACACCTTC
v_call: TRBV7-2
clone_size: few
cdr3_length: 14
d_call: NA
j_call: TRBJ1-2

cdr3_aa: CASSSPDRDGNTEAFF
cdr3_nt: TGTGCCAGCAGCTCACCGGACAGGGATGGGAACACTGAAGCTTTCTTT
v_call: TRBV7-3
clone_size: NA
cdr3_length: 16
d_call: TRBD1
j_call: TRBJ1-1

cdr3_aa: CAISPTTNEQYF
cdr3_nt: TGTGCCATCAGCCCGACTACCAATGAGCAGTACTTC
v_call: TRBV10-3
clone_size: NA
cdr3_length: 12
d_call: NA
j_call: TRBJ2-7

cdr3_aa: CASRERVPRNVQFF
cdr3_nt: TGCGCCAGCAGGGAACGGGTCCCAAGGAATGTGCAGTTCTTC
v_call: TRBV5-1
clone_size: few
cdr3_length: 14
d_call: NA
j_call: TRBJ2-1

cdr3_aa: CASSQVSGQSARTGELFF
cdr3_nt: TGCGCCAGCAGCCAAGTCAGTGGTCAATCTGCAAGGACCGGGGAGCTGTTTTTT
v_call: TRBV4-3
clone_size: NA
cdr3_length: 18
d_call: NA
j_call: TRBJ2-2

cdr3_aa: CASSRHPEREYSSSYNEQFF
cdr3_nt: TGTGCCAGCAGCCGCCACCCCGAGCGGGAGTATAGTTCCTCCTACAATGAGCAGTTCTTC
v_call: TRBV7-2
clone_size: few
cdr3_length: 20
d_call: TRBD2
j_call: TRBJ2-1

cdr3_aa: CVSSRLAGPYNEQFF
cdr3_nt: TGCGTCAGCAGCCGACTAGCGGGCCCCTACAATGAGCAGTTCTTC
v_call: TRBV4-3
clone_size: once
cdr3_length: 15
d_call: TRBD2
j_call: TRBJ2-1

cdr3_aa: CAGRHQGSTYEQYF
cdr3_nt: TGTGCCGGCCGGCATCAGGGATCCACTTACGAGCAGTACTTC
v_call: TRBV21-1
clone_size: NA
cdr3_length: 14
d_call: NA
j_call: TRBJ2-7

cdr3_aa: CSVRRQGPESPYGYTF
cdr3_nt: TGCAGCGTCCGACGCCAGGGGCCCGAGTCACCCTATGGCTACACCTTC
v_call: TRBV29-1
clone_size: NA
cdr3_length: 16
d_call: NA
j_call: TRBJ1-2

cdr3_aa: CASSLPEGRGDSPLHF
cdr3_nt: TGTGCCAGCAGCTTACCGGAGGGACGGGGGGATTCACCCCTCCACTTT
v_call: TRBV7-9
clone_size: few
cdr3_length: 16
d_call: NA
j_call: TRBJ1-6

cdr3_aa: CASSSTKGTANYGYTF
cdr3_nt: TGTGCCAGCAGCTCCACGAAGGGGACAGCGAACTATGGCTACACCTTC
v_call: TRBV7-9
clone_size: few
cdr3_length: 16
d_call: TRBD1
j_call: TRBJ1-2

cdr3_aa: CASSLVLSPLHF
cdr3_nt: TGTGCCAGCAGCTTAGTACTATCACCCCTCCACTTT
v_call: TRBV7-9
clone_size: NA
cdr3_length: 12
d_call: NA
j_call: TRBJ1-6

cdr3_aa: CASSLFVGGPPDTQYF
cdr3_nt: TGTGCCAGCAGTTTGTTCGTGGGAGGGCCCCCAGATACGCAGTATTTT
v_call: TRBV12-3/TRBV12-4
clone_size: NA
cdr3_length: 16
d_call: TRBD2
j_call: TRBJ2-3

cdr3_aa: CASSVGPGDTDTQYF
cdr3_nt: TGTGCCAGCAGCGTAGGACCTGGGGACACGGATACGCAGTATTTT
v_call: TRBV9
clone_size: NA
cdr3_length: 15
d_call: NA
j_call: TRBJ2-3

cdr3_aa: CSARDGKADTQYF
cdr3_nt: TGCAGTGCTAGAGATGGGAAGGCAGATACGCAGTATTTT
v_call: TRBV20-1
clone_size: once
cdr3_length: 13
d_call: NA
j_call: TRBJ2-3

cdr3_aa: CASSSPDSSYNEQFF
cdr3_nt: TGTGCCAGCAGTTCACCTGACAGCTCCTACAATGAGCAGTTCTTC
v_call: TRBV27
clone_size: NA
cdr3_length: 15
d_call: NA
j_call: TRBJ2-1

cdr3_aa: CASSRASFDEQYF
cdr3_nt: TGCGCCAGCAGCCGGGCCTCCTTCGACGAGCAGTACTTC
v_call: TRBV4-3
clone_size: NA
cdr3_length: 13
d_call: NA
j_call: TRBJ2-7

cdr3_aa: CASSYRTSGSFLTGELFF
cdr3_nt: TGTGCCAGCAGTTATCGGACTAGCGGGAGCTTCCTCACCGGGGAGCTGTTTTTT
v_call: TRBV28
clone_size: NA
cdr3_length: 18
d_call: TRBD2
j_call: TRBJ2-2

cdr3_aa: CASSQALALRGKQYF
cdr3_nt: TGCGCCAGCAGCCAAGCACTAGCATTGAGAGGAAAGCAGTACTTC
v_call: TRBV4-1
clone_size: NA
cdr3_length: 15
d_call: NA
j_call: TRBJ2-4

cdr3_aa: CASSQDSGFHLGLYEQYF
cdr3_nt: TGTGCCAGCAGCCAAGATTCCGGATTCCACCTGGGGCTCTACGAGCAGTACTTC
v_call: TRBV3-1
clone_size: few
cdr3_length: 18
d_call: NA
j_call: TRBJ2-7

cdr3_aa: CASSRDRGQNGYTF
cdr3_nt: TGTGCCAGCAGCCGAGACAGGGGGCAAAATGGCTACACCTTC
v_call: TRBV6-6
clone_size: NA
cdr3_length: 14
d_call: TRBD1
j_call: TRBJ1-2

cdr3_aa: CASSTGQGGTGELFF
cdr3_nt: TGTGCCAGCAGCACGGGACAGGGGGGCACCGGGGAGCTGTTTTTT
v_call: TRBV7-2
clone_size: NA
cdr3_length: 15
d_call: TRBD1
j_call: TRBJ2-2

cdr3_aa: CSARRGFRKTDTQYF
cdr3_nt: TGCAGTGCGAGGAGGGGTTTTAGGAAGACAGATACGCAGTATTTT
v_call: TRBV20-1
clone_size: NA
cdr3_length: 15
d_call: NA
j_call: TRBJ2-3

cdr3_aa: CAIGTGLDTEAFF
cdr3_nt: TGTGCCATCGGGACAGGGTTGGACACTGAAGCTTTCTTT
v_call: TRBV10-3
clone_size: NA
cdr3_length: 13
d_call: TRBD1
j_call: TRBJ1-1

cdr3_aa: CASSLNIAGKIKDEQYF
cdr3_nt: TGTGCCAGCAGTTTAAACATAGCGGGAAAAATTAAGGATGAGCAGTACTTC
v_call: TRBV12-3/TRBV12-4
clone_size: NA
cdr3_length: 17
d_call: TRBD2
j_call: TRBJ2-5

cdr3_aa: CAWSLTGYYEQYF
cdr3_nt: TGTGCCTGGAGTCTGACAGGGTACTACGAGCAGTACTTC
v_call: TRBV30
clone_size: NA
cdr3_length: 13
d_call: TRBD1
j_call: TRBJ2-7

cdr3_aa: CASNAQGTYGYTF
cdr3_nt: TGTGCCAGCAATGCACAGGGGACCTATGGCTACACCTTC
v_call: TRBV25-1
clone_size: few
cdr3_length: 13
d_call: TRBD1
j_call: TRBJ1-2

cdr3_aa: CAISEGGASGRAQYF
cdr3_nt: TGTGCCATCAGTGAGGGCGGGGCTAGCGGACGTGCGCAGTACTTC
v_call: TRBV10-3
clone_size: NA
cdr3_length: 15
d_call: TRBD2
j_call: TRBJ2-5

cdr3_aa: CASSSRPGTRSEQYF
cdr3_nt: TGTGCCAGCAGTTCACGTCCCGGGACTAGATCCGAGCAGTACTTC
v_call: TRBV6-2/TRBV6-3
clone_size: few
cdr3_length: 15
d_call: TRBD2
j_call: TRBJ2-7

cdr3_aa: CASSERGRGPRSYNEQFF
cdr3_nt: TGTGCCAGCAGTGAACGCGGGCGGGGGCCTCGTTCCTACAATGAGCAGTTCTTC
v_call: TRBV6-1
clone_size: NA
cdr3_length: 18
d_call: NA
j_call: TRBJ2-1

cdr3_aa: CSPRWGNEQFF
cdr3_nt: TGCAGCCCACGGTGGGGGAATGAGCAGTTCTTC
v_call: TRBV29-1
clone_size: NA
cdr3_length: 11
d_call: NA
j_call: TRBJ2-1